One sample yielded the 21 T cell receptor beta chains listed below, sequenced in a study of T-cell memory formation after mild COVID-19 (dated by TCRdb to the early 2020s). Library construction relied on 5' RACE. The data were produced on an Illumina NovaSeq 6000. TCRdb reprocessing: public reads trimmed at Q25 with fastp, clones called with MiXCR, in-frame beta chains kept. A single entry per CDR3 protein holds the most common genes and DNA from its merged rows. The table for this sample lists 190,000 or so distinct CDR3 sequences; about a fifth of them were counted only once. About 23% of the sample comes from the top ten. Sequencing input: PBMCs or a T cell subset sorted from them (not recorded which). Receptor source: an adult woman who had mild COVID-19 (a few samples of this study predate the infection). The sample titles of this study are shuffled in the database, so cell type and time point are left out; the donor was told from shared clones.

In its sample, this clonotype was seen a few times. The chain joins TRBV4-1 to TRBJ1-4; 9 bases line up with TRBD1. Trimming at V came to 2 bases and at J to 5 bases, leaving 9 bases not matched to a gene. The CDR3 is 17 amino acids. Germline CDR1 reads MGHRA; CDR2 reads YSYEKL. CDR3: CASSQLTSGTGNEKLFF. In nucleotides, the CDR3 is TGCGCCAGCAGCCAACTCACCTCCGGGACAGGGAATGAAAAACTGTTTTTT.

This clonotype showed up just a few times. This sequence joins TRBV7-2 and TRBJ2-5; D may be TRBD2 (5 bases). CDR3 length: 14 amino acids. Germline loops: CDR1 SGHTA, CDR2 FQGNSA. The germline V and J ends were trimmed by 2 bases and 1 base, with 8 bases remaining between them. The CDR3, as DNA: TGTGCCAGCAGCTTATTCGGAGGCCAAGAGACCCAGTACTTC. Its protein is CASSLFGGQETQYF.

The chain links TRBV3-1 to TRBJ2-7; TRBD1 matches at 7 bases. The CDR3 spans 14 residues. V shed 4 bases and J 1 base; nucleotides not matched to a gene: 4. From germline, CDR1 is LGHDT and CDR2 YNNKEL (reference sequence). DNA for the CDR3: TGTGCCAGCAGCCCTGACAGGGAATCCTACGAGCAGTACTTC. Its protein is CASSPDRESYEQYF.

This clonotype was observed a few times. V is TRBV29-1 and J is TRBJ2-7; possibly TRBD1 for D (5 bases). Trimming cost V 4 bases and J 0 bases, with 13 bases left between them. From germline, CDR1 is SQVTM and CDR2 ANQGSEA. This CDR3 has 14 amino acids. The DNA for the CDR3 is TGCAGCGTTGTAGGGCAGGGCCTCTCCTACGAGCAGTACTTC. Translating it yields CSVVGQGLSYEQYF.

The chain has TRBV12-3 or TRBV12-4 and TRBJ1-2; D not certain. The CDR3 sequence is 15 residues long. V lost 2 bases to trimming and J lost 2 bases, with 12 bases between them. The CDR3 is CASSLFNQLNYGYTF. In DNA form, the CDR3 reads TGTGCCAGCAGTTTATTTAATCAGCTGAACTATGGCTACACCTTC.

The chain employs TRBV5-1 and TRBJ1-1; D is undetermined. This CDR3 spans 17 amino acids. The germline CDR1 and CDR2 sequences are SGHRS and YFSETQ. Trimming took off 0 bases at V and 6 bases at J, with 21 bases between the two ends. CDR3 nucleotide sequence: TGCGCCAGCAGCTTGGCAGCTATCCCCTACGAGGACGCTGAAGCTTTCTTT. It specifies CASSLAAIPYEDAEAFF.

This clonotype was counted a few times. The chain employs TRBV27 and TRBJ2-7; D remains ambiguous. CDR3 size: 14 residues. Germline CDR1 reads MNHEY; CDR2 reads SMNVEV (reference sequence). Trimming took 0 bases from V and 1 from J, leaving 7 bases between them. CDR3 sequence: CASSLSVRSYEQYF. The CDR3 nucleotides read TGTGCCAGCAGTTTATCGGTACGTTCCTACGAGCAGTACTTC.

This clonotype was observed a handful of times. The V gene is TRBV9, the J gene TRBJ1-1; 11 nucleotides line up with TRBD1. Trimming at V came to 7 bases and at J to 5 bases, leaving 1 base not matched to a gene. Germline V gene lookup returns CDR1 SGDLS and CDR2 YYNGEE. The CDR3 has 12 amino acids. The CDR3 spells CASGQGATEAFF. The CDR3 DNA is TGTGCCAGCGGACAGGGGGCGACTGAAGCTTTCTTT.

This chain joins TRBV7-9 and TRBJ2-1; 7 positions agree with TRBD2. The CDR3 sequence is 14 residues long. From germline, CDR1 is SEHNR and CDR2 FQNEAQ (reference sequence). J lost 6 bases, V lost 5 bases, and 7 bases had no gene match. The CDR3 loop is CASSPGGGGNEQFF. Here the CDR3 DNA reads TGTGCCAGCAGCCCTGGTGGGGGGGGCAATGAGCAGTTCTTC.

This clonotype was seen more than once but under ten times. The CDR3 region has the DNA TGTGCCAGCAGCCCGTACAAGGGGACTGAAGCTTTCTTT. Protein: CASSPYKGTEAFF. The genes are TRBV14 and TRBJ1-1; D is perhaps TRBD1 (5 bases). The germline V and J ends were trimmed by 4 bases and 5 bases, with 11 bases remaining between them. The CDR3 has 13 residues. Germline V gene sequence: CDR1 SGHDN, CDR2 FVKESK.

CDR3 sequence (DNA): TGTGCCAGCAGCTTGGGGGAGGGTAGCAATCAGCCCCAGCATTTT. Its protein is CASSLGEGSNQPQHF. The V gene is TRBV5-6, the J gene TRBJ1-5; D remains unclear. Germline V gene sequence: CDR1 SGHDT, CDR2 YYEEEE. V shed 0 bases and J shed 0 bases, with 7 bases lying between them. The CDR3 totals 15 residues.

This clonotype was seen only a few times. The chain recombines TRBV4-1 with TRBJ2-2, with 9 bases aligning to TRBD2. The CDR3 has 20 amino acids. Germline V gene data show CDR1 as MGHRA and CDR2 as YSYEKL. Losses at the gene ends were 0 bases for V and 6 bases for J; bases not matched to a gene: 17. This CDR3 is CASSQDLVLAGSHPPGELFF. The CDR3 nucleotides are TGCGCCAGCAGCCAAGATTTGGTTCTAGCGGGGAGCCACCCTCCCGGGGAGCTGTTTTTT.

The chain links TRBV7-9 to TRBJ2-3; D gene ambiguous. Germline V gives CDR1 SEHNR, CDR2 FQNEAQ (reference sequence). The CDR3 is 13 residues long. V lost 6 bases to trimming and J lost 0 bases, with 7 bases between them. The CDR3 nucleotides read TGTGCCAGCAGGGACGGCAGCACAGATACGCAGTATTTT. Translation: CASRDGSTDTQYF.

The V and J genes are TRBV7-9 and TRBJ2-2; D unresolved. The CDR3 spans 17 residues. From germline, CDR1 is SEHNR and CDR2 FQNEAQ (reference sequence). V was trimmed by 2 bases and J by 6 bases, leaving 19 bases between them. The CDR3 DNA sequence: TGTGCCAGCAGCTTAAACCCCTGCCTAGTCTCACCCGGGGAGCTGTTTTTT. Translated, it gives CASSLNPCLVSPGELFF.

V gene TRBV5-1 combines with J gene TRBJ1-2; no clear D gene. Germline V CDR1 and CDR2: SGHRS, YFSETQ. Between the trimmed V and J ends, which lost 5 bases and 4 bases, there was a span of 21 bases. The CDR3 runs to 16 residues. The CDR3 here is CASSRVNADRAYGYTF. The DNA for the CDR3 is TGCGCCAGCAGTAGAGTTAACGCCGATAGAGCCTATGGCTACACCTTC.

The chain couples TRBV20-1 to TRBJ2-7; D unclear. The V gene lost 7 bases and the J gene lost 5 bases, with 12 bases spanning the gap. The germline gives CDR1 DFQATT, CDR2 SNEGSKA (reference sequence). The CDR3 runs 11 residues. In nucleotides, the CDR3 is TGCAGTGGAGGTTTATCGGACGAGCAGTACTTC. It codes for CSGGLSDEQYF.

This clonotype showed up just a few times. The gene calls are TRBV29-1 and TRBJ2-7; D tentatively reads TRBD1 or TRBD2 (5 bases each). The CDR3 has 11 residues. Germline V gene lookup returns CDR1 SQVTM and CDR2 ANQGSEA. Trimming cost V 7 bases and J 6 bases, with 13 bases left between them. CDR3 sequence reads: CSADEGSEQYF. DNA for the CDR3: TGCAGCGCTGACGAGGGGTCCGAGCAGTACTTC.

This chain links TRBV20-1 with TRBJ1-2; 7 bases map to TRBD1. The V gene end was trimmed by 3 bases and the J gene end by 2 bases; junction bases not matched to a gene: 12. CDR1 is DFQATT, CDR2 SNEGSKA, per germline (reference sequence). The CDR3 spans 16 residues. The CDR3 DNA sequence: TGCAGTGCTAGGCAGACAGGGCTTGGATGGAACTATGGCTACACCTTC. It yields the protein CSARQTGLGWNYGYTF.

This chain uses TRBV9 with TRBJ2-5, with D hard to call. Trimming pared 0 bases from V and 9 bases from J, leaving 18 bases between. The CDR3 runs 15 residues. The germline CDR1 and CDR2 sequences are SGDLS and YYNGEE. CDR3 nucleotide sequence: TGTGCCAGCAGCGTAGCTGGGCAGGAATTCTCTGCCCAGTACTTC. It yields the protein CASSVAGQEFSAQYF.

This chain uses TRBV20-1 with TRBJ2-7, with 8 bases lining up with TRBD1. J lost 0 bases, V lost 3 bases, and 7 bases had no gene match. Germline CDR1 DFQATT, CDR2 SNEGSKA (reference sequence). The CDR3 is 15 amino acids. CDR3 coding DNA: TGCAGTGCTAGGGCAACCGGGACAGGCTCCTACGAGCAGTACTTC. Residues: CSARATGTGSYEQYF.

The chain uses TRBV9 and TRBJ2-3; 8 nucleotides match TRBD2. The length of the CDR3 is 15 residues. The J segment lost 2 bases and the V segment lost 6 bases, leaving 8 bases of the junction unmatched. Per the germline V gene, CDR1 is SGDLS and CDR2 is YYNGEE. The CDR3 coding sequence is TGTGCCAGCACCATGATAGCGGGGTCCACAGATACGCAGTATTTT. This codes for CASTMIAGSTDTQYF.